Below are 31 T cell receptor beta chains sequenced from a single sample in a study of shared T cell receptors in the human thymus (dated by TCRdb to the early 2020s). The library relied on the immunoSEQ multiplex PCR assay. The table comes from immuneACCESS by way of TCRdb, which keeps in-frame sequences with V and J called. Part of the clones is missing from these tables; in studies checked, under half for an unresolved V gene and the rest for unknown reasons. The sample yields about 660,000 clones; 85% to 90% were counted once. Approximately 0.011% of the sample is taken by the ten largest. The same specimen was also included in a second study, on human thymus T cells.

The sample was thymocytes. These receptors were obtained from a boy under two years old with a congenital heart defect. Donor details come from another sample of the same person, matched by shared clones.

The chain joins TRBV13 to TRBJ2-3; 15 nucleotides align to TRBD2. J was trimmed by 4 bases and V by 6 bases; bases with no gene match: 8. Germline assignment: CDR1 PRHDT and CDR2 FYEKMQ (reference sequence). This CDR3 comprises 17 residues. The DNA of the CDR3 is TGTGCCAGCAGAAGATTCCGGACTAGCGGGAGGGCAGATACGCAGTATTTT. Translated, it gives CASRRFRTSGRADTQYF.

In DNA form, the CDR3 reads TGCAGCGTTACGTCTAGCGGGAGGACCCAAGAGACCCAGTACTTC. This translates into CSVTSSGRTQETQYF. The chain joins TRBV29-1 to TRBJ2-5; TRBD2 aligns across 11 bases. CDR1 and CDR2 (germline): SQVTM, ANQGSEA. The junction had 6 bases not matched to a gene; V was cut back by 5 bases and J by 1 base. This CDR3 region has 15 residues.

This chain links TRBV27 with TRBJ1-2, with 7 bases that match TRBD1. Germline V gives CDR1 MNHEY, CDR2 SMNVEV (reference sequence). This CDR3 has 13 amino acids. The ends lost 7 bases at V and 3 bases at J; junction bases unmatched: 5. The CDR3 DNA reads TGTGCCAGCAAACCGACAGGGCACTATGGCTACACCTTC. Protein: CASKPTGHYGYTF.

The rearrangement uses TRBV25-1 and TRBJ2-1; 13 bases align to TRBD2. The germline CDR1 and CDR2 sequences are MGHDK and SYGVNS. V gave up 0 bases and J gave up 7 bases; unmatched junction bases: 6. CDR3 size: 17 residues. This CDR3 reads CASSEYPGLAGVNEQFF. As DNA, the CDR3 is TGTGCCAGCAGTGAATACCCCGGACTAGCGGGAGTTAATGAGCAGTTCTTC.

This clone was picked up one time. V is TRBV2 and J is TRBJ2-2; the match to TRBD2 covers 7 bases. CDR3 size: 17 residues. CDR1 SNHLY and CDR2 FYNNEI come from the germline V gene. Trimming at V came to 3 bases and at J to 0 bases, leaving 7 bases not matched to a gene. The CDR3 sequence is CASSDWAGAPNTGELFF. The CDR3 DNA reads TGTGCCAGCAGTGACTGGGCGGGAGCCCCGAACACCGGGGAGCTGTTTTTT.

The chain couples TRBV9 to TRBJ2-7; 12 bases map to TRBD2. Germline V gene data show CDR1 as SGDLS and CDR2 as YYNGEE. Trimming cost V 4 bases and J 0 bases; bases outside gene matches: 14. The CDR3 sequence is 19 residues long. The DNA of the CDR3 is TGTGCCAGCAGCCCTAGGACTAGCGGGACGGCAGGGAGCTCCTACGAGCAGTACTTC. Translating it yields CASSPRTSGTAGSSYEQYF. Full variable domain (outside the CDR3, taken from reference TRBV9 and TRBJ2-7): DSGVTQTPKHLITATGQRVTLRCSPRSGDLSVYWYQQSLDQGLQFLIQYYNGEERAKGNILERFSAQQFPDLHSELNLSSLELGDSALYFCASSPRTSGTAGSSYEQYFGPGTRLTVT.

The chain couples TRBV7-2 to TRBJ2-7; 7 positions agree with TRBD1. The germline gives CDR1 SGHTA, CDR2 FQGNSA. There are 16 residues in the CDR3. Trimming removed 2 bases from V and 1 base from J; junction bases left unmatched: 8. The CDR3 region has the DNA TGTGCCAGCAGCTTAAGCCGAGGGACAGCTTCCTACGAGCAGTACTTC. Protein: CASSLSRGTASYEQYF.

This clone was detected a few times. V is TRBV4-2 and J is TRBJ1-1; 9 nucleotides agree with TRBD1. Unmatched junction bases numbered 14, after V lost 1 base and J lost 5 bases. The CDR3 covers 18 residues. Germline CDR1 is LGHNA and CDR2 is YNFKEQ. The chain's CDR3 is CASSQVRGQGRLSTEAFF. DNA of the CDR3: TGTGCCAGCAGCCAAGTTCGAGGACAGGGGAGACTCTCGACTGAAGCTTTCTTT.

This clone was observed a single time. The chain has TRBV25-1 and TRBJ2-1; TRBD2 aligns across 13 bases. Germline V gives CDR1 MGHDK, CDR2 SYGVNS. The CDR3 extends over 15 amino acids. Trimming at V came to 4 bases and at J to 9 bases, leaving 6 bases not matched to a gene. CDR3 residues: CASSVGTSGICEQFF. Here the CDR3 DNA reads TGTGCCAGCAGTGTGGGGACTAGCGGGATCTGTGAGCAGTTCTTC.

This CDR3 reads CASSQDSTTDSYEQYF. CDR3 DNA sequence: TGCGCCAGCAGCCAAGACTCTACTACGGACTCCTACGAGCAGTACTTC. This chain uses TRBV4-1 with TRBJ2-7; D gene unclear. Looked up from germline, CDR1 is MGHRA and CDR2 is YSYEKL. CDR3 length: 16 residues. V lost 0 bases, J lost 0 bases, and 12 bases lay in between.

The chain recombines TRBV5-1 with TRBJ2-1, with TRBD2 identical over 10 bases. The CDR3 is made up of 16 amino acids. Germline V lookup: CDR1 SGHRS, CDR2 YFSETQ. With V trimmed by 4 bases and J by 5 bases, 9 bases remained unmatched. CDR3 DNA sequence: TGCGCCAGCAGCGGATCCGGGACTAGCGATCACAATGAGCAGTTCTTC. Translation: CASSGSGTSDHNEQFF.

This clone came up a few times. The genes are TRBV28 and TRBJ2-1; D gene unclear. Germline V gives CDR1 MDHEN, CDR2 SYDVKM. With 4 bases removed from V and 10 bases from J, the gap between germline ends came to 11 bases. The CDR3 totals 12 residues. The CDR3 DNA is TGTGCCAGCAGTTCCCCGTGGGCAGAGCAGTTCTTC. Translation: CASSSPWAEQFF.

This chain links TRBV29-1 with TRBJ2-7; a possible D gene is TRBD1 (6 bases). This CDR3 contains 14 residues. Trimming left V 4 bases short and J 0 bases short, with 13 bases between. Germline CDR1 SQVTM, CDR2 ANQGSEA. The CDR3 bases are TGCAGCGTTGTGTACAGGGACCTCTCCTACGAGCAGTACTTC. Translated: CSVVYRDLSYEQYF.

The J gene is TRBJ2-7, the V gene TRBV11-2, with TRBD2 matching over 9 bases. The length of the CDR3 is 17 residues. Germline V lookup: CDR1 SGHAT, CDR2 FQNNGV. The V segment lost 1 base and the J segment 3 bases; nucleotides outside the gene matches: 10. CDR3: CASSLVGGREGRYEQYF. The CDR3 DNA is TGTGCCAGCAGCTTAGTTGGGGGGCGGGAGGGCCGCTACGAGCAGTACTTC.

The chain recombines TRBV28 with TRBJ2-3; 10 positions match TRBD2. Losses at the gene ends were 5 bases for V and 4 bases for J; bases not matched to a gene: 6. CDR3 length: 15 residues. Germline loops: CDR1 MDHEN, CDR2 SYDVKM. CDR3 amino acids: CASSQPSGRADTQYF. The CDR3 nucleotides are TGTGCCAGCAGTCAACCTAGCGGGAGAGCAGATACGCAGTATTTT.

The V gene is TRBV30, the J gene TRBJ2-7, with TRBD1 as a possible D gene (5 bases). CDR3 length equals 13 residues. Trimming cost V 1 base and J 2 bases, with 9 bases left between them. Germline loops: CDR1 GTSNPN, CDR2 SVGIG (reference sequence). The CDR3 DNA reads as TGTGCCTGGAGTGGGACATATCCCTACGAGCAGTACTTC. Translated: CAWSGTYPYEQYF.

The genes are TRBV28 and TRBJ2-5; TRBD2 agrees at 9 bases. Germline V gene data show CDR1 as MDHEN and CDR2 as SYDVKM. V dropped 8 bases and J dropped 5; count of bases not matched to a gene: 12. This CDR3 comprises 15 residues. The CDR3, as DNA: TGTGCCAGCCGGGGTCGGCGGGAGGGCCCGGAGACCCAGTACTTC. Translation: CASRGRREGPETQYF.

The chain uses TRBV5-6 and TRBJ1-2; D is uncertain. Germline-derived CDR1 and CDR2 are SGHDT and YYEEEE. The V end was cut by 0 bases, the J end by 6 bases, with 12 bases between. This CDR3 spans 14 amino acids. The CDR3 DNA sequence: TGTGCCAGCAGCTTGGTGAGGGATGGCGATGGCTACACCTTC. It codes for CASSLVRDGDGYTF.

This clone has just one count. The rearrangement links TRBV7-9 to TRBJ2-2; 7 bases agree with TRBD1. V lost 3 bases and J lost 0; bases outside the gene matches: 1. CDR1 and CDR2 (germline): SEHNR, FQNEAQ (reference sequence). CDR3 length: 15 amino acids. The CDR3 protein is CASSLGQPNTGELFF. The CDR3 DNA reads TGTGCCAGCAGCTTGGGACAGCCGAACACCGGGGAGCTGTTTTTT. Variable domain in full (rest from reference TRBV7-9 and TRBJ2-2): DTGVSQNPRHKITKRGQNVTFRCDPISEHNRLYWYRQTLGQGPEFLTYFQNEAQLEKSRLLSDRFSAERPKGSFSTLEIQRTEQGDSAMYLCASSLGQPNTGELFFGEGSRLTVL.

This rearrangement joins TRBV18 to TRBJ2-1; D may be TRBD1 (6 bases). V lost 3 bases and J 9 bases, leaving 9 bases between the germline ends. The CDR3 has 12 amino acids. CDR1 is KGHSH, CDR2 LQKENI, per germline. In nucleotides, the CDR3 is TGTGCCAGCTCACCGATAGGGGGTGAGCAGTTCTTC. Protein: CASSPIGGEQFF.

This chain connects TRBV15 to TRBJ2-7; 7 bases align to TRBD1. The V gene end was trimmed by 1 base and the J gene end by 0 bases; junction bases not matched to a gene: 6. Germline V gene lookup returns CDR1 LNHNV and CDR2 YYDKDF (reference sequence). The CDR3 is 16 residues long. The CDR3 here is CATSRGDRWASYEQYF. The CDR3 DNA is TGTGCCACCAGCAGAGGGGACAGATGGGCCTCCTACGAGCAGTACTTC.

CDR3 region: CASSSPLGRDEQYF. In nucleotides, the CDR3 is TGTGCCAGCAGCTCCCCGCTAGGCCGCGACGAGCAGTACTTC. The V and J genes are TRBV7-8 and TRBJ2-7, with D uncertain. Germline V CDR1 and CDR2: SGHVS, FQNEAQ. The CDR3 spans 14 residues. With 4 bases removed from V and 5 bases from J, the gap between germline ends came to 15 bases.

The rearrangement uses TRBV6-5 and TRBJ1-2, with 9 bases fitting TRBD1. From germline, CDR1 is MNHEY and CDR2 SVGAGI. V lost 5 bases, J lost 5 bases, and 6 bases stayed unmatched. The CDR3 length is 14 residues. The CDR3: CASSRRDRAYGYTF. CDR3 DNA sequence: TGTGCCAGCAGTCGCCGGGACAGGGCTTATGGCTACACCTTC.

V gene TRBV15 combines with J gene TRBJ1-4; maybe TRBD1 (5 bases). The CDR3 contains 17 residues. Germline CDR1 is LNHNV and CDR2 is YYDKDF (reference sequence). V was trimmed by 5 bases and J by 5 bases, leaving 21 bases between them. The CDR3 is CATSSPTKQERNEKLFF. DNA for the CDR3: TGTGCCACCAGCTCCCCCACCAAACAGGAGCGAAATGAAAAACTGTTTTTT.

The V gene is TRBV28, the J gene TRBJ2-1, with TRBD1 matching over 10 bases. Looked up from germline, CDR1 is MDHEN and CDR2 is SYDVKM. The V and J ends lost 3 bases and 6 bases, in that order; junction bases with no gene match: 5. The CDR3 sequence is 15 residues long. This CDR3 reads CASSFLRTGGNEQFF. In nucleotides, the CDR3 is TGTGCCAGCAGTTTCCTCAGGACAGGGGGCAATGAGCAGTTCTTC.

The chain couples TRBV30 to TRBJ2-3; 8 bases align to TRBD1. CDR3 length: 16 amino acids. V dropped 3 bases and J dropped 2; count of bases not matched to a gene: 10. Looked up from germline, CDR1 is GTSNPN and CDR2 is SVGIG (reference sequence). CDR3 region: CAWRTRQGRLTDTQYF. In DNA form, the CDR3 reads TGTGCCTGGAGAACTAGACAGGGGAGGCTCACAGATACGCAGTATTTT.

The chain employs TRBV10-3 and TRBJ2-1; a weak D match, TRBD2 (6 bases). Trimming left V 5 bases short and J 4 bases short, with 12 bases between. CDR1 is ENHRY, CDR2 SYGVKD, per germline. The CDR3 loop spans 14 amino acids. CDR3 in DNA: TGTGCCATCAGTACTCCCGGGACTTACAATGAGCAGTTCTTC. Amino acid sequence: CAISTPGTYNEQFF.

With respect to this clone: This is likely a read error, given that the CDR3 carries no conserved phenylalanine or tryptophan at its end. V and J are TRBV19 and TRBJ2-7; the match to TRBD2 covers 11 bases. Germline values: CDR1 LNHDA, CDR2 SQIVND (reference sequence). Germline trimming cut 2 bases from V and 3 bases from J; bases unmatched to any gene: 9. The CDR3 is 17 amino acids. CDR3 sequence reads: CASSIRLAGGRSYEQYL. The CDR3 DNA follows: TGTGCCAGTAGTATAAGGCTAGCGGGAGGCAGGAGCTACGAGCAGTACCTC.

This chain connects TRBV4-3 to TRBJ2-1; 8 bases match TRBD2. Losses at the gene ends were 0 bases for V and 5 bases for J; bases not matched to a gene: 15. The CDR3 totals 19 residues. In germline, CDR1 is LGHNA, CDR2 YSLEER. CDR3 nucleotides: TGCGCCAGCAGCCAAGATTACGCGGGAGGCCTCGCCATACACAATGAGCAGTTCTTC. It yields the protein CASSQDYAGGLAIHNEQFF.

The chain uses TRBV5-6 and TRBJ2-5; TRBD2 is a possible D gene (7 bases). The CDR3 covers 16 residues. Germline V gives CDR1 SGHDT, CDR2 YYEEEE. Trimming left V 0 bases short and J 0 bases short, with 12 bases between. CDR3 loop: CASSLGGREYQETQYF. The CDR3 nucleotides are TGTGCCAGCAGCTTGGGGGGGCGGGAGTACCAAGAGACCCAGTACTTC.

As regards this clone: Other DNA variants within this sample encode the same CDR3. The CDR3 DNA reads as TGTGCCAGCAGCCCGGGGGGGGAGACCCAGTACTTC. This encodes CASSPGGETQYF. This chain links TRBV5-4 with TRBJ2-5; 8 bases map to TRBD2. Germline CDR1 is SGHNT and CDR2 is YYREEE (reference sequence). The junction had 1 base not matched to a gene; V was cut back by 4 bases and J by 5 bases. This CDR3 contains 12 residues.